This T cell receptor beta chain was recorded in a study of blood T cells in healthy people across ages. Germline values: CDR1 SGHAT, CDR2 FQNNGV. The CDR3 is made up of 15 amino acids. Trimming left V 0 bases short and J 3 bases short, with 12 bases between. Then a second PCR, running about 6 to 12 cycles, was carried out with a sample-barcoded 5' primer and a J-beta primer mix. Tagging of each cDNA molecule was performed by a template-switch adaptor with 12 random nucleotides. TCRdb reprocessed the 5' RACE reads via MiXCR and lists one record per CDR3 protein. Counted here are about 1.6 million distinct CDR3 sequences, around 35% occurring once; the ten biggest clones make up roughly 12%. Remarks on this clonotype: No antigen is known for it.

Study-wide points: Without sorted subsets, naive and antigen-experienced compartments could not be conclusively compared.

The chain is built from TRBV11-2 and TRBJ2-7; D call uncertain. The clonotype was recovered from a woman aged 30 to 39 in good health. Source material: blood. CDR3 sequence reads: CASSLDRIPGYEQYF. In DNA form, the CDR3 reads TGTGCCAGCAGCTTAGATCGAATCCCGGGCTACGAGCAGTACTTC.